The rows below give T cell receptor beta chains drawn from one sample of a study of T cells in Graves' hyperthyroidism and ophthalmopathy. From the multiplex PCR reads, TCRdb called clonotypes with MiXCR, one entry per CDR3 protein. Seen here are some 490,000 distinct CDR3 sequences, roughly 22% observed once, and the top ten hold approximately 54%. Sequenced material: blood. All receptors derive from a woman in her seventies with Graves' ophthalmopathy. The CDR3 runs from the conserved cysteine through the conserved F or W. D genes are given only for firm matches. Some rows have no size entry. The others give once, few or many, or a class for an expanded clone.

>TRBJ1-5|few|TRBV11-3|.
TGTGCCAGCAGCCCAAACGAGGGACCCGATAGCAATCAGCCCCAGCATTTT
CASSPNEGPDSNQPQHF
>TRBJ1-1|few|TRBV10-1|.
TGCGCCAGCAGTGTCGGGTATGGCACTGAAGCTTTCTTT
CASSVGYGTEAFF
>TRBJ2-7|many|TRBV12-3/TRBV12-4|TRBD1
TGTGCCAGCAGTTTGACAGGGTCGGGGTACGAGCAGTACTTC
CASSLTGSGYEQYF
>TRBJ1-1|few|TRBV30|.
TGTGCCTGGAGAAGGTGGGTGTGGACTGAAGCTTTCTTT
CAWRRWVWTEAFF
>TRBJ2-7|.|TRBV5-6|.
TGTGCCAGCAGCTCCCCCCCCCTCCCCGAGCAGTACTTC
CASSSPPLPEQYF
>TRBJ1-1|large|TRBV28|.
TGTGCCAGCAGTTTGGAGCCGGGGGCAGGGGACACTGAAGCTTTCTTT
CASSLEPGAGDTEAFF
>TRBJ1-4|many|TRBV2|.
TGTGCCAGCAGTGAGGGCTGGGGTCGTAGTGAAAAACTGTTTTTT
CASSEGWGRSEKLFF
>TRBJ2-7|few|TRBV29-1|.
TGCAGCGTTGTAGGGGGTATCTCCTACGAGCAGTACTTC
CSVVGGISYEQYF
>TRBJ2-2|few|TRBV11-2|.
TGTGCCAGCAGCTTTGTCCAGGACAACACCGGGGAGCTGTTTTTT
CASSFVQDNTGELFF
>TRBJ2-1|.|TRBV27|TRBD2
TGTGCCAGCAGTCTAGCGGGAGCGAGGGATGAGCAGTTCTTC
CASSLAGARDEQFF
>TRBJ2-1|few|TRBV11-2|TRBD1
TGTGCCAGCAGCTCCCGGGACAGGGTCCCTCAGGGAAGCTCCTACAATGAGCAGTTCTTC
CASSSRDRVPQGSSYNEQFF
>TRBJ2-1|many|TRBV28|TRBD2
TGTGCCAGCCCCCCGGGGCAGGGAGTTGGCGGGAGGGCCTACAATGAGCAGTTCTTC
CASPPGQGVGGRAYNEQFF
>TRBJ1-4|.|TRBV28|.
TGTGCCAGCACCTTAGGGGGGGCTAATGAAAAACTGTTTTTT
CASTLGGANEKLFF
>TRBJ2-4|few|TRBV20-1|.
TGCAGTGCTATAACGGGCGTAACGGGAGTAGCCAAAAACATTCAGTACTTC
CSAITGVTGVAKNIQYF
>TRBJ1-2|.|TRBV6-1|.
TGTGCCAGCACCTCCGGACTATATGGCTACACCTTC
CASTSGLYGYTF
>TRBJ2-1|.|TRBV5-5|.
TGTGCCAGCAGTTGGACTTTCTACAATGAGCAGTTCTTC
CASSWTFYNEQFF
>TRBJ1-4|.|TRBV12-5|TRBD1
TGTGCTAGTGGTTTGCTCCCACCAGGGGGAACAGTTAATGAAAAACTGTTTTTT
CASGLLPPGGTVNEKLFF
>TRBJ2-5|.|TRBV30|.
TGTGCCTGGAGTTCTCAAGAGACCCAGTACTTC
CAWSSQETQYF
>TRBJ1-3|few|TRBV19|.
TGTGCCAGTAGTATGGATGTAATGGCTTGGAACACCATATATTTT
CASSMDVMAWNTIYF
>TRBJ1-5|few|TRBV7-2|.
TGTGCCAGCAGCTTAGGGGGACGCCAGCCCCAGCATTTT
CASSLGGRQPQHF
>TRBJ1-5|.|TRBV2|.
TGTGCCTCCAGCGAGGGGGGTTGGGACAATCAGCCCCAGCATTTT
CASSEGGWDNQPQHF
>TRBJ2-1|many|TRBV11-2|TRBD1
TGTGCCAGCACCTCGGACAGGGCGGGTCTCAATGAGCAGTTCTTC
CASTSDRAGLNEQFF
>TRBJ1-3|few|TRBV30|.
TGTGCCTGGAGTGCTTACTCTGGAAACACCATATATTTT
CAWSAYSGNTIYF
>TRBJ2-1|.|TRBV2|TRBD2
TGTGCCAGCAGTTACTCGGGACTAGTTTTTCTGTTCTTC
CASSYSGLVFLFF
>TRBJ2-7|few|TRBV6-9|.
TGTGCCAGCAGTTTTGTCCGCTACGAGCAGTACTTC
CASSFVRYEQYF
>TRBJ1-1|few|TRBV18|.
TGTGCCAGCTCACCACTTAGGGAGACTGAAGCTTTCTTT
CASSPLRETEAFF
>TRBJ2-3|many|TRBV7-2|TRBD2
TGTGCCAGCAGCCGACGGACTAGCGCGGGGGGGACAGATACGCAGTATTTT
CASSRRTSAGGTDTQYF
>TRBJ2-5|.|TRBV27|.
TGTGCCAGCAGTACTACCACAGGGAAGGAGACCCAGTACTTC
CASSTTTGKETQYF
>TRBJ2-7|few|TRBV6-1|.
TGTGCCAGTACGGACGGATTCTACGAGCAGTACTTC
CASTDGFYEQYF
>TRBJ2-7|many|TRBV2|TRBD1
TGTGCCAGCACCGAGGGGGACAGATTCTACGAGCAGTACTTC
CASTEGDRFYEQYF
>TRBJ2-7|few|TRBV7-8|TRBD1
TGTGCCAGCAGCTCCGATGAGACAGGGGATCCTTACGAGCAGTACTTC
CASSSDETGDPYEQYF
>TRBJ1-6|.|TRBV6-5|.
TGTGCCAGCAGTTACTCGGCAGGGTCGGGTAGCTCCTATAATTCACCCCTCCACTTT
CASSYSAGSGSSYNSPLHF
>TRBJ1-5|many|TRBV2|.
TGTGCCAGCAGTGAATCGGGGTATAGGGATCAGCCCCAGCATTTT
CASSESGYRDQPQHF
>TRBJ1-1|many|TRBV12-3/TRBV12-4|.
TGTGCCAGCAGTTTAGCAGGGTGGGGGACTGAAGCTTTCTTT
CASSLAGWGTEAFF
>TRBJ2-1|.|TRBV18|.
TGTGCCAGCTCACCACCAATGGGAGCCTACAATGAGCAGTTCTTC
CASSPPMGAYNEQFF
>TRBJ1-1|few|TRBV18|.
TGTGCCAGCTCACCGTCAAGACCTACTGAAGCTTTCTTT
CASSPSRPTEAFF
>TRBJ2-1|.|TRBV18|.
TGTGCCAGCTCACCTCTCTCCCAGATGGGGTTCTTC
CASSPLSQMGFF
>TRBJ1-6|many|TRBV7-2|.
TGTGCCAGCAGTTACCAGGGGCAGGGATCTTCACCCCTCCACTTT
CASSYQGQGSSPLHF
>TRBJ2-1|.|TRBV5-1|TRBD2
TGCGCCAGCAATAACCTAGCGGGAGCGTTCAGTGAGCAGTTCTTC
CASNNLAGAFSEQFF
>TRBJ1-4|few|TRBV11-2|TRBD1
TGTGCCAGCAGCCCGGGACAGGGCTCCCCCAATGAAAAACTGTTTTTT
CASSPGQGSPNEKLFF
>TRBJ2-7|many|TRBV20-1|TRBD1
TGCAGTGCAAAGGGACAGGTAGCCTACGAGCAGTACTTC
CSAKGQVAYEQYF
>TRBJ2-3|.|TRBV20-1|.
TGCAGTGGGATGATAGGGCCAGCAGATACGCAGTATTTT
CSGMIGPADTQYF
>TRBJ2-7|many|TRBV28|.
TGTGCCAGCAGTTTAAGCACTACCGATTACGAGCAGTACTTC
CASSLSTTDYEQYF
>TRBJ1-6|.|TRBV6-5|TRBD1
TGTGCCAGCAGTTACTCGATGGGGGGGACAGTCCTGTCACCCCTCCACTTT
CASSYSMGGTVLSPLHF
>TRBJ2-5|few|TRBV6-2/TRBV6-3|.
TGTGCCAGCAGTTACCCTAGCGCGGAGACCCAGTACTTC
CASSYPSAETQYF
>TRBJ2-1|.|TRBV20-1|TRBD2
TGCAGTGCTAGAGACCACAACCGGGGCAGGTCGCTAGCGGGAGGGCGGTCCTACAATGAGCAGTTCTTC
CSARDHNRGRSLAGGRSYNEQFF
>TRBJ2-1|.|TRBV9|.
TGTGCCAGCAGCCCTGTGGGGGGGACACCCCCTCATGGGCAGTTCTTC
CASSPVGGTPPHGQFF
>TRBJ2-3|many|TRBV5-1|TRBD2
TGCGCCAGCAGCTTCGATAGCGGGAGTGGTACGCAGTATTTT
CASSFDSGSGTQYF